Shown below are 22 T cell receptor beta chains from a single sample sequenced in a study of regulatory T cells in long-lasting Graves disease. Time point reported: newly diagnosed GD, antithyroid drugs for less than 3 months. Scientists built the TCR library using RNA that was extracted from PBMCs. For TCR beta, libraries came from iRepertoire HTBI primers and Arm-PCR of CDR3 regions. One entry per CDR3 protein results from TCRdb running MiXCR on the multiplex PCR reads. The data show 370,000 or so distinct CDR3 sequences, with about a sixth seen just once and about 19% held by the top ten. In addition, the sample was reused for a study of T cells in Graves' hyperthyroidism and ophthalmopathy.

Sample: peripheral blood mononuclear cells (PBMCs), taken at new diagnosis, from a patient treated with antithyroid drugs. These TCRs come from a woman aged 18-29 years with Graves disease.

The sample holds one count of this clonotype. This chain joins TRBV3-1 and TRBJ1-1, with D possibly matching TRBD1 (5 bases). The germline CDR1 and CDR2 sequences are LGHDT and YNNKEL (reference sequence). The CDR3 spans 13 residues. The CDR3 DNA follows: TGTGCGGGCAGCCAGAGGGGAAACACTGAAGCTTTCTTT. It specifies CAGSQRGNTEAFF.

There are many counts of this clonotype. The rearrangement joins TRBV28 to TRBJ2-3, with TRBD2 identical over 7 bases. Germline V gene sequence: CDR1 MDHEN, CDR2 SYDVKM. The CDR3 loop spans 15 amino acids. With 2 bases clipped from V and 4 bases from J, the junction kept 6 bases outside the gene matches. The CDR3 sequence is CASSLLWGGADTQYF. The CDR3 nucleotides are TGTGCCAGCAGTTTACTTTGGGGGGGGGCAGATACGCAGTATTTT.

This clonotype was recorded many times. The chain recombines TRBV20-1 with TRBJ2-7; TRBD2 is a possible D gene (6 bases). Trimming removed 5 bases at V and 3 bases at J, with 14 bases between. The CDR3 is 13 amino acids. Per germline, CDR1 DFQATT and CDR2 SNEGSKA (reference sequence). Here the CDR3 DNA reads TGCAGTGCTGCTTGGCGGGGTTTCTACGAGCAGTACTTC. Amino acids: CSAAWRGFYEQYF.

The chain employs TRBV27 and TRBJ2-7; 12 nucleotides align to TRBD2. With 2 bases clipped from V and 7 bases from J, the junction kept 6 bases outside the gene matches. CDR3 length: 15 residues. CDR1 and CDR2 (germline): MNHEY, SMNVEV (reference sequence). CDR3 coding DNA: TGTGCCAGCAGTTTAAGGACTAGCGGGACGGGAGAGCAGTACTTC. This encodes CASSLRTSGTGEQYF.

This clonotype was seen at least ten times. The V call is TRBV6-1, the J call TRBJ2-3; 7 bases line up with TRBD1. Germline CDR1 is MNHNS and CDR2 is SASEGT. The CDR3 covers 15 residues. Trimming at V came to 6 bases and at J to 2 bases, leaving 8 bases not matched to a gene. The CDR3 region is CASSSPGQNTDTQYF. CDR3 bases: TGTGCCAGCAGCTCCCCGGGACAGAACACAGATACGCAGTATTTT.

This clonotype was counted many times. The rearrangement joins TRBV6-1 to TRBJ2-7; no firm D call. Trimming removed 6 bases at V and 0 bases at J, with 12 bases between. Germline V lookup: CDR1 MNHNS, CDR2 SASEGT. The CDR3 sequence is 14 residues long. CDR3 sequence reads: CASSSGGSSYEQYF. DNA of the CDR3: TGTGCCAGCAGCTCCGGTGGATCCTCCTACGAGCAGTACTTC.

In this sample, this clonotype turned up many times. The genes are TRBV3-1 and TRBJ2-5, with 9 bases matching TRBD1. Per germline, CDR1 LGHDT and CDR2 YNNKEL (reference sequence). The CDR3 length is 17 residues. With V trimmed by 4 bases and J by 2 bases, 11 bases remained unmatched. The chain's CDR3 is CASSRATGTGNQETQYF. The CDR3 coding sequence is TGTGCCAGCAGCCGAGCGACCGGGACAGGGAATCAAGAGACCCAGTACTTC.

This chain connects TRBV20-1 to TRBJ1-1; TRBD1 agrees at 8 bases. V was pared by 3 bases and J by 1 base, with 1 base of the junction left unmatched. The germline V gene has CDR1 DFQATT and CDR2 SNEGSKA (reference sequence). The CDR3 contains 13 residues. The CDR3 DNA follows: TGCAGTGCTAGGGGACAGGAGAACACTGAAGCTTTCTTT. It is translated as CSARGQENTEAFF.

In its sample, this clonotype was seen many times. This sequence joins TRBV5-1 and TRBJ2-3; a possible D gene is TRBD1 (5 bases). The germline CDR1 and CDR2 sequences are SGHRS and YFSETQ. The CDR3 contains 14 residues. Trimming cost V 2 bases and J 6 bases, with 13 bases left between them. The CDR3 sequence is CASSLGAGKDTQYF. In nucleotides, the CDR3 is TGCGCCAGCAGCTTAGGGGCAGGGAAGGATACGCAGTATTTT. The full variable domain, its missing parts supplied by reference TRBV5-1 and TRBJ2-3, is KAGVTQTPRYLIKTRGQQVTLSCSPISGHRSVSWYQQTPGQGLQFLFEYFSETQRNKGNFPGRFSGRQFSNSRSEMNVSTLELGDSALYLCASSLGAGKDTQYFGPGTRLTVL.

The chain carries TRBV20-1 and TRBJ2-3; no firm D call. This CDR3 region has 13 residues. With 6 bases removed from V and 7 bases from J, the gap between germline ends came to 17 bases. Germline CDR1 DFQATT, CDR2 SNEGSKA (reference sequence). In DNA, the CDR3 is TGCAGTGCCGGAAGGGATTCCAGTTATACGCAGTATTTT. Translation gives CSAGRDSSYTQYF.

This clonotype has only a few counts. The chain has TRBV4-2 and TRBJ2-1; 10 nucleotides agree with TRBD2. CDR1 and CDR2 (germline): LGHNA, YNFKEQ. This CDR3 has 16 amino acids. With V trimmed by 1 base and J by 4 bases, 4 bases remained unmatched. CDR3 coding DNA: TGTGCCAGCAGCCAAGCGCTAGCGGGGGCGTACAATGAGCAGTTCTTC. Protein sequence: CASSQALAGAYNEQFF.

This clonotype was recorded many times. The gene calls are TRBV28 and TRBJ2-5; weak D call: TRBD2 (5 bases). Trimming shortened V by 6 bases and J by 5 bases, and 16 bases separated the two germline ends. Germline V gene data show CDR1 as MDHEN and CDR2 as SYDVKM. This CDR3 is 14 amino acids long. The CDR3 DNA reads TGTGCCAGCAGGAGGTTCCGCCCGGGGGAGACCCAGTACTTC. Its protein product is CASRRFRPGETQYF.

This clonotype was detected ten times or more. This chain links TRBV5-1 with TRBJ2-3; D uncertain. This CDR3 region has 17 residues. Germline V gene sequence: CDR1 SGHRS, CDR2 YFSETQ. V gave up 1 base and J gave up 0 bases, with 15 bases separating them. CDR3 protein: CASSLLGLESSTDTQYF. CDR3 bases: TGCGCCAGCAGCTTGCTCGGGCTAGAGTCTAGCACAGATACGCAGTATTTT.

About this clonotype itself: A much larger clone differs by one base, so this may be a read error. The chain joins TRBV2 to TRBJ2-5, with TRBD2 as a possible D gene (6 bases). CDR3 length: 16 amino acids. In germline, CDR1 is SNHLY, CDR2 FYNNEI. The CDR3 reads CASSEGRAGPQGTQYF. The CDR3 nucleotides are TGTGCCAGCAGTGAAGGGAGGGCAGGGCCACAAGGGACCCAGTACTTC.

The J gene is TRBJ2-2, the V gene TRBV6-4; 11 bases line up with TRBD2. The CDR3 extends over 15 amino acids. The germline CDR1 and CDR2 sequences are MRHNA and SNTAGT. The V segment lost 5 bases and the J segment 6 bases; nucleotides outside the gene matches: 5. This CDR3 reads CASSPLAGEAGELFF. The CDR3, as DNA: TGTGCCAGCAGTCCACTAGCGGGAGAAGCCGGGGAGCTGTTTTTT.

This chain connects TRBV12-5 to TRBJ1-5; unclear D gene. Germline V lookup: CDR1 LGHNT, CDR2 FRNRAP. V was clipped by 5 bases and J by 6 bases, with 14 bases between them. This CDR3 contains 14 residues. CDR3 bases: TGTGCTAGTGGTGTCGACTCGGTAGGTCAGCCCCAGCATTTT. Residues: CASGVDSVGQPQHF.

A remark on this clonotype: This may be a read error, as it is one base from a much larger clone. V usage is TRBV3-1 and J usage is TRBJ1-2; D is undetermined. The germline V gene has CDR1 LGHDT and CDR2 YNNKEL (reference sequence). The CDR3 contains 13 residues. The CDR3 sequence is CASSQDRTYGCTF. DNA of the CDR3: TGTGCCAGCAGCCAAGACAGAACCTATGGCTGCACCTTC. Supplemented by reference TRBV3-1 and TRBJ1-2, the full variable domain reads DTAVSQTPKYLVTQMGNDKSIKCEQNLGHDTMYWYKQDSKKFLKIMFSYNNKELIINETVPNRFSPKSPDKAHLNLHINSLELGDSAVYFCASSQDRTYGCTFGSGTRLTVV.

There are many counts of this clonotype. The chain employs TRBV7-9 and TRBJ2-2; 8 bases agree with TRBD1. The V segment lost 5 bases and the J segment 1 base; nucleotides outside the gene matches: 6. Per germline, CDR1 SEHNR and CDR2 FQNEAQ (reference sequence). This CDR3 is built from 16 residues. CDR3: CASSPPGQGNTGELFF. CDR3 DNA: TGTGCCAGCAGCCCCCCCGGACAGGGGAACACCGGGGAGCTGTTTTTT.

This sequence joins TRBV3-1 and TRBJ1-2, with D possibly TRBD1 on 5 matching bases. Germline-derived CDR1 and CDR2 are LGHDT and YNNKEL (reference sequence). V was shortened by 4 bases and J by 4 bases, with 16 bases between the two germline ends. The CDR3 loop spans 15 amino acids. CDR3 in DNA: TGTGCCAGCAGCCCAACCCCCCAGGGAACCTATGGCTACACCTTC. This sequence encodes CASSPTPQGTYGYTF.

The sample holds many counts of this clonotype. The CDR3 sequence: CASRQPSGGYNEQFF. CDR3 coding DNA: TGTGCCAGCAGACAGCCTAGCGGGGGCTACAATGAGCAGTTCTTC. The chain couples TRBV11-2 to TRBJ2-1; 10 bases match TRBD2. Germline CDR1 is SGHAT and CDR2 is FQNNGV. This CDR3 contains 15 residues. V shed 6 bases and J 3 bases; nucleotides not matched to a gene: 5.

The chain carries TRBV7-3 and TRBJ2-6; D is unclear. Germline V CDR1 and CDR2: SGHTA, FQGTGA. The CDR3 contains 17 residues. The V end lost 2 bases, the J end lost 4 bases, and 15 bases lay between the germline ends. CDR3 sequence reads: CASSLLPGRSGANVLTF. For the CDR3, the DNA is TGTGCCAGCAGCTTACTGCCGGGTCGGTCCGGGGCCAACGTCCTGACTTTC.

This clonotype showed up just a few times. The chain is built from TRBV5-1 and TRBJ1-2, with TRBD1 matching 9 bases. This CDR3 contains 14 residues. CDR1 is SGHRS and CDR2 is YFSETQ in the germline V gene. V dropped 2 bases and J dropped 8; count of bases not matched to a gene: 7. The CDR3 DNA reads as TGCGCCAGCAGCTTTACAGGGGGCGCGGGCGGCTACACCTTC. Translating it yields CASSFTGGAGGYTF.